Each of the 21 T cell receptor beta chains below was sequenced from the same sample in a study of cytomegalovirus exposure and HLA in healthy donors. PCR was performed using 60 Vbeta and 13 Jbeta primers. The protocol was immunoSEQ multiplex PCR, while the TCRdb copy is restricted to in-frame clones and leaves out a portion. The top ten hold 1% of the sample, which has 150,000 to 200,000 clones, roughly 78% seen once. The material sequenced was PBMCs. All receptors derive from a woman between 50 and 59 years old in good health and CMV-seropositive.

The chain has TRBV9 and TRBJ2-1; D is perhaps TRBD2 (6 bases). Germline V CDR1 and CDR2: SGDLS, YYNGEE. This CDR3 region has 15 residues. Trimming pared 1 base from V and 2 bases from J, leaving 10 bases between. The DNA of the CDR3 is TGTGCCAGCAGCGTATATGGAGGGCCCTACAATGAGCAGTTCTTC. This codes for CASSVYGGPYNEQFF.

CDR3 nucleotide sequence: TGTGCCAGTAGTTCTCGGACAACGATATGGGACAATGAGCAGTTCTTC. Its translation: CASSSRTTIWDNEQFF. The V gene is TRBV19, the J gene TRBJ2-1, with a possible D match to TRBD1 (5 bases). CDR1 is LNHDA, CDR2 SQIVND, per germline (reference sequence). This CDR3 contains 16 residues. V was shortened by 5 bases and J by 5 bases, with 19 bases between the two germline ends.

This sequence joins TRBV10-3 and TRBJ1-3, with D possibly being TRBD1 (6 bases). Trimming took 4 bases from V and 0 from J, leaving 16 bases between them. Germline V gives CDR1 ENHRY, CDR2 SYGVKD. The CDR3 consists of 17 residues. CDR3: CAISGGPVQSSGNTIYF. DNA of the CDR3: TGTGCCATCAGTGGGGGGCCGGTACAGAGCTCTGGAAACACCATATATTTT.

A few counts support this clone. This chain connects TRBV9 to TRBJ2-1; 7 nucleotides align to TRBD2. Germline V lookup: CDR1 SGDLS, CDR2 YYNGEE. The ends lost 4 bases at V and 12 bases at J; junction bases unmatched: 13. This CDR3 has 14 amino acids. DNA of the CDR3: TGTGCCAGCAGCCCCGGAAACCGGGACTATTGGCAGTTCTTC. Protein: CASSPGNRDYWQFF.

The chain is built from TRBV15 and TRBJ2-7; weak D call: TRBD2 (6 bases). The CDR3 spans 15 residues. Trimming pared 0 bases from V and 1 base from J, leaving 10 bases between. The germline V gene has CDR1 LNHNV and CDR2 YYDKDF (reference sequence). The CDR3 protein is CATSRDVGGSYEQYF. As DNA, the CDR3 is TGTGCCACCAGCAGAGATGTCGGGGGATCCTACGAGCAGTACTTC.

The V gene is TRBV10-3, the J gene TRBJ1-4; 8 bases line up with TRBD1. The germline gives CDR1 ENHRY, CDR2 SYGVKD. The CDR3 runs to 16 residues. V lost 5 bases and J lost 0; bases outside the gene matches: 5. CDR3 sequence reads: CAISRQGLTTNEKLFF. The CDR3 nucleotides read TGTGCCATCAGTAGACAGGGGTTAACAACTAATGAAAAACTGTTTTTT.

The gene calls are TRBV19 and TRBJ2-7, with 7 bases identical to TRBD1. CDR3 length: 15 residues. Germline V gene lookup returns CDR1 LNHDA and CDR2 SQIVND (reference sequence). V was clipped by 6 bases and J by 3 bases; unmatched bases: 11. CDR3 bases: TGTGCCAGTAGAGAATGGGACAGTCAAAACTACGAGCAGTACTTC. Amino acids: CASREWDSQNYEQYF.

The chain has TRBV18 and TRBJ2-7; 7 bases line up with TRBD1. The germline gives CDR1 KGHSH, CDR2 LQKENI. V trimming: 4 bases; J trimming: 3 bases; junction bases outside the gene matches: 6. The CDR3 spans 14 residues. In nucleotides, the CDR3 is TGTGCCAGCTCACGCCGCGGACAGGACTACGAGCAGTACTTC. It codes for CASSRRGQDYEQYF.

The rearrangement links TRBV7-9 to TRBJ1-4, with D perhaps matching TRBD1 (6 bases). Deletions cut 6 bases from V and 8 bases from J, with 19 bases between. CDR3 length: 15 residues. Germline CDR1 and CDR2: SEHNR and FQNEAQ (reference sequence). CDR3 bases: TGTGCCAGCAGGCCCCCGGGACATCGTGGAGAAAAACTGTTTTTT. Amino acids: CASRPPGHRGEKLFF.

The chain recombines TRBV7-2 with TRBJ2-5, with a tentative D call TRBD1 (6 bases). The CDR3 loop spans 13 amino acids. The V gene's germline CDR1 is SGHTA and CDR2 FQGNSA. Trimming took 2 bases from V and 11 from J, leaving 15 bases between them. The CDR3 DNA reads as TGTGCCAGCAGCTTAATGGGGGCTGGGGAGCAGTACTTC. Translating it yields CASSLMGAGEQYF.

This chain uses TRBV5-6 with TRBJ1-2; TRBD1 matches at 7 bases. The CDR3 length is 14 residues. From germline, CDR1 is SGHDT and CDR2 YYEEEE. The V and J ends lost 2 bases and 0 bases, in that order; junction bases with no gene match: 1. The chain's CDR3 is CASSFGQANYGYTF. CDR3 in DNA: TGTGCCAGCAGCTTCGGACAGGCTAACTATGGCTACACCTTC.

V gene TRBV11-1 combines with J gene TRBJ1-1, with D possibly being TRBD1 (5 bases). Germline CDR1 SGHAT, CDR2 FQDESV (reference sequence). The CDR3 runs to 17 residues. V was trimmed by 4 bases and J by 0 bases, leaving 18 bases between them. The CDR3 DNA reads TGTGCCAGCAGCTGGAGGGGCGCTGGGGGAATGAACACTGAAGCTTTCTTT. Amino acids: CASSWRGAGGMNTEAFF.

The CDR3 nucleotides read TGTGCCAGCAGCCCTGACGGGAGAGGGTACGAGCAGTACTTC. It is translated as CASSPDGRGYEQYF. The rearrangement uses TRBV5-6 and TRBJ2-7; TRBD2 might be the D (6 bases). Germline assignment: CDR1 SGHDT and CDR2 YYEEEE. The CDR3 sequence is 14 residues long. The V end was cut by 4 bases, the J end by 4 bases, with 15 bases between.

The chain joins TRBV28 to TRBJ1-6; D is possibly TRBD1 (6 bases). V was clipped by 5 bases and J by 9 bases, with 17 bases between them. This CDR3 is 15 amino acids long. Germline V CDR1 and CDR2: MDHEN, SYDVKM. CDR3: CASSTQGYFGSPLHF. Here the CDR3 DNA reads TGTGCCAGCAGTACCCAGGGGTATTTCGGTTCACCCCTCCACTTT. Supplemented by reference TRBV28 and TRBJ1-6, the full variable domain reads DVKVTQSSRYLVKRTGEKVFLECVQDMDHENMFWYRQDPGLGLRLIYFSYDVKMKEKGDIPEGYSVSREKKERFSLILESASTNQTSMYLCASSTQGYFGSPLHFGNGTRLTVT.

Details on this clone: Other DNA sequences from this sample encode an identical CDR3 as well. J is TRBJ2-7 and V is TRBV28, with TRBD1 identical over 9 bases. Germline V CDR1 and CDR2: MDHEN, SYDVKM. The CDR3 is 13 residues long. V was pared by 6 bases and J by 2 bases, with 2 bases of the junction left unmatched. CDR3 amino acids: CASRTGGTYEQYF. CDR3 nucleotides: TGTGCCAGCAGGACAGGGGGTACCTACGAGCAGTACTTC.

The genes are TRBV7-2 and TRBJ2-2; tentatively, D is TRBD2 (6 bases). Germline CDR1 SGHTA, CDR2 FQGNSA. The V and J ends lost 5 bases and 5 bases respectively, with 18 bases between them. The CDR3 runs 16 residues. In DNA, the CDR3 is TGTGCCAGCAGCATTGCCAGCGGGTATTCTACCGGGGAGCTGTTTTTT. This sequence encodes CASSIASGYSTGELFF.

This clone was found a few times. The chain couples TRBV7-8 to TRBJ2-1, with 8 bases that match TRBD1. Germline CDR1 reads SGHVS; CDR2 reads FQNEAQ. The CDR3 consists of 19 residues. Trimming at V came to 0 bases and at J to 3 bases, leaving 13 bases not matched to a gene. CDR3 in DNA: TGTGCCAGCAGCTTAGCTTGGCTCCTACAGGGGGGTAACTACAATGAGCAGTTCTTC. As protein: CASSLAWLLQGGNYNEQFF. Looking up the rest from reference TRBV7-8 and TRBJ2-1 gives the full variable domain: GAGVSQSPRYKVAKRGQDVALRCDPISGHVSLFWYQQALGQGPEFLTYFQNEAQLDKSGLPSDRFFAERPEGSVSTLKIQRTQQEDSAVYLCASSLAWLLQGGNYNEQFFGPGTRLTVL.

The V and J genes are TRBV6-1 and TRBJ1-1; D possibly corresponds to TRBD1 (5 bases). V was clipped by 4 bases and J by 4 bases, with 13 bases between them. The CDR3 length is 14 residues. Germline V lookup: CDR1 MNHNS, CDR2 SASEGT. The CDR3 loop is CASSVGTFATEAFF. The CDR3 DNA reads TGTGCCAGCAGTGTGGGGACTTTCGCCACTGAAGCTTTCTTT.

The chain is built from TRBV14 and TRBJ2-5, with TRBD2 identical over 7 bases. The CDR3 totals 15 residues. The trim removed 3 bases at V and 6 bases at J, leaving 10 bases unmatched. Germline assignment: CDR1 SGHDN and CDR2 FVKESK. CDR3 in amino acids: CASSHLWREWKTQYF. The CDR3 DNA follows: TGTGCCAGCAGCCACCTCTGGCGGGAGTGGAAGACCCAGTACTTC.

This sequence joins TRBV11-3 and TRBJ2-1; 11 bases are a match to TRBD2. The CDR3 length is 17 residues. Germline lookup yields CDR1 SGHNT and CDR2 YENEEA. Trimming took 5 bases from V and 4 from J; bases not matched to a gene: 10. The CDR3 region is CASSGGPGLAEYNEQFF. DNA of the CDR3: TGTGCCAGCAGCGGGGGGCCGGGACTAGCGGAGTACAATGAGCAGTTCTTC.

The chain recombines TRBV7-8 with TRBJ2-5; 11 positions agree with TRBD2. Losses at the gene ends were 4 bases for V and 1 base for J; bases not matched to a gene: 5. The CDR3 spans 16 residues. Germline V CDR1 and CDR2: SGHVS, FQNEAQ. CDR3 nucleotide sequence: TGTGCCAGCAGCTCGTACGGGACTAGCGGCCAAGAGACCCAGTACTTC. It encodes CASSSYGTSGQETQYF.